A single sample gave rise to the 10 T cell receptor beta chains below, sequenced in a study of breast tumors, draining lymph nodes, adjacent tissues. TCRdb recomputed calls from the multiplex PCR reads with MiXCR, one row per CDR3 protein. The sample contains 150,000 to 200,000 distinct CDR3 sequences, approximately 30% of which appear only once. Axillary draining lymph nodes of breast cancer patients supplied the node samples. Sequenced sample: axillary lymph node tissue. These receptor sequences come from a female donor with breast cancer. Some clones in this sample may be carry-over from other donors' samples.

This clonotype appeared a few times. This chain joins TRBV30 and TRBJ1-1; maybe TRBD1 (5 bases). Trimming removed 1 base at V and 10 bases at J, with 16 bases between. The CDR3 sequence is 13 residues long. Germline V CDR1 and CDR2: GTSNPN, SVGIG (reference sequence). CDR3 sequence reads: CAWSAKVRGGAFF. In DNA, the CDR3 is TGTGCCTGGAGTGCCAAAGTCCGTGGGGGAGCTTTCTTT. The complete variable domain, with remaining parts taken from reference TRBV30 and TRBJ1-1, reads SQTIHQWPATLVQPVGSPLSLECTVEGTSNPNLYWYRQAAGRGLQLLFYSVGIGQISSEVPQNLSASRPQDRQFILSSKKLLLSDSGFYLCAWSAKVRGGAFFGQGTRLTVV.

The V call is TRBV28, the J call TRBJ2-5, with 8 positions matching TRBD1. The CDR3 length is 16 residues. The V gene's germline CDR1 is MDHEN and CDR2 SYDVKM. V lost 5 bases to trimming and J lost 4 bases; unmatched junction nucleotides: 12. The CDR3 DNA sequence: TGTGCCAGCAGTACACCCCCGGGCAGGGGGCCAGAGACCCAGTACTTC. Its translation: CASSTPPGRGPETQYF.

At least ten counts were recorded for this clonotype. V and J are TRBV6-2 or TRBV6-3 and TRBJ2-7; 7 bases line up with TRBD1. With 2 bases clipped from V and 2 bases from J, the junction kept 6 bases outside the gene matches. Germline-derived CDR1 and CDR2 are MNHEY and SVGEGT. The CDR3 is 15 amino acids. CDR3 bases: TGTGCCAGCAGTTACCCGACAGGGTCCCCCTACGAGCAGTACTTC. The encoded protein is CASSYPTGSPYEQYF.

Notes on this clonotype: The junction differs from germline at one of its ends, possibly a read error. The chain joins TRBV4-3 to TRBJ1-2, with D tentatively TRBD1 (5 bases). CDR1 and CDR2 (germline): LGHNA, YSLEER. The CDR3 runs 13 residues. CDR3 in DNA: TGCGCCAGCGGCCACTCCAGGGTCCATGGCTACACCTTC. Residues: CASGHSRVHGYTF.

About this clonotype: No conserved phenylalanine or tryptophan is present at the end of the CDR3, so a read error is the likely explanation. The DNA is left out, because the CDR3 cannot be placed on it with certainty; the CDR3 is given as TCRdb lists it. The chain carries TRBV20-1 and TRBJ1-3. CDR1 is DFQATT and CDR2 is SNEGSKA in the germline V gene (reference sequence). 9 amino acids form the CDR3, both terminal residues included. CDR3 sequence reads: CSARDLGLA.

This clonotype was recorded at least ten times. The chain is built from TRBV20-1 and TRBJ1-5; D might be TRBD1 (5 bases). The CDR3 spans 15 residues. The V end lost 2 bases, the J end lost 1 base, and 12 bases lay between the germline ends. CDR1 DFQATT and CDR2 SNEGSKA come from the germline V gene (reference sequence). The CDR3 sequence: CSARKGVLSNQPQHF. The CDR3, as DNA: TGCAGTGCTAGAAAAGGGGTTTTAAGCAATCAGCCCCAGCATTTT.

V gene TRBV24-1 combines with J gene TRBJ1-5, with D uncertain. Between the trimmed V and J ends, which lost 1 base and 7 bases, there was a span of 19 bases. CDR1 KGHDR and CDR2 SFDVKD come from the germline V gene. CDR3 length equals 17 residues. CDR3 sequence (DNA): TGTGCCACCAGTGATTTCGGAAAAGGGCGGGGAGGGCAGCCCCAGCATTTT. This codes for CATSDFGKGRGGQPQHF.

The rearrangement links TRBV9 to TRBJ1-5; tentative D call: TRBD1 (6 bases). The V gene's germline CDR1 is SGDLS and CDR2 YYNGEE. The CDR3 consists of 12 residues. The CDR3 loop reads CAKDRLNQPQHF. CDR3 DNA: TGTGCTAAAGACAGGTTAAATCAGCCCCAGCATTTT.

This clonotype was found many times. The chain carries TRBV7-3 and TRBJ2-1, with a possible D match to TRBD2 (5 bases). The CDR3 sequence is 15 residues long. Germline assignment: CDR1 SGHTA and CDR2 FQGTGA. V lost 2 bases to trimming and J lost 8 bases, with 16 bases between them. In nucleotides, the CDR3 is TGTGCCAGCAGCTTAGAGGGAACCCCGGCCCATGAGCAGTTCTTC. It encodes CASSLEGTPAHEQFF.

There are many counts of this clonotype. V usage is TRBV5-5 and J usage is TRBJ1-6; TRBD1 aligns across 7 bases. CDR3 size: 16 residues. Germline V gene sequence: CDR1 SGHKS, CDR2 YYEKEE (reference sequence). V lost 4 bases to trimming and J lost 6 bases; unmatched junction nucleotides: 10. CDR3 DNA: TGTGCCAGCAGCCGTTGGCAGGGGGTTGCTAATTCACCCCTCCACTTT. This encodes CASSRWQGVANSPLHF.